These 5 T cell receptor beta chains were all obtained from the same sample, sequenced in a study of cytomegalovirus exposure and HLA in healthy donors. Clones were read by immunoSEQ multiplex PCR, and TCRdb kept only the in-frame ones, dropping some. The sample shows some 98,000 clones, roughly 89% of them seen only once. Sequences were obtained from PBMCs. These receptors originate from a woman aged 25 to 39 in good health and CMV-seronegative.

This sequence joins TRBV7-3 and TRBJ1-1; 8 positions match TRBD1. The germline V gene encodes CDR1 SGHTA and CDR2 FQGTGA. V lost 5 bases to trimming and J lost 6 bases; unmatched junction nucleotides: 5. This CDR3 region has 13 residues. The chain's CDR3 is CASSRQGMAEAFF. Here the CDR3 DNA reads TGTGCCAGCAGCAGACAGGGGATGGCTGAAGCTTTCTTT. Using reference TRBV7-3 and TRBJ1-1 for the parts outside the CDR3, the full variable domain is GAGVSQTPSNKVTEKGKYVELRCDPISGHTALYWYRQSLGQGPEFLIYFQGTGAADDSGLPNDRFFAVRPEGSVSTLKIQRTERGDSAVYLCASSRQGMAEAFFGQGTRLTVV.

The CDR3 region has the DNA TGTGCCAGCAGCGACAGCAATGAGCAGTTCTTC. Its protein product is CASSDSNEQFF. The rearrangement links TRBV28 to TRBJ2-1; D is perhaps TRBD1 (5 bases). Germline V gives CDR1 MDHEN, CDR2 SYDVKM. This CDR3 has 11 residues. V dropped 6 bases and J dropped 6 bases, with 6 bases sitting between them. Looking up the rest from reference TRBV28 and TRBJ2-1 gives the full variable domain: DVKVTQSSRYLVKRTGEKVFLECVQDMDHENMFWYRQDPGLGLRLIYFSYDVKMKEKGDIPEGYSVSREKKERFSLILESASTNQTSMYLCASSDSNEQFFGPGTRLTVL.

The gene calls are TRBV19 and TRBJ1-4; 7 bases fit TRBD1. This CDR3 is built from 14 residues. J gave up 7 bases and V 6 bases, and 8 bases lay outside the gene matches. Per the germline V gene, CDR1 is LNHDA and CDR2 is SQIVND (reference sequence). The CDR3 DNA is TGTGCCAGTAGCAGGGGGATGGCAAGTGAAAAACTGTTTTTT. Protein product: CASSRGMASEKLFF.

The chain combines TRBV18 with TRBJ2-4, with D tentatively TRBD1 (5 bases). V lost 6 bases, J lost 0 bases, and 12 bases lay in between. The CDR3 totals 15 residues. CDR1 is KGHSH, CDR2 LQKENI, per germline. CDR3 residues: CASSRQNTAKNIQYF. CDR3 coding DNA: TGTGCCAGCTCGCGACAGAATACAGCCAAAAACATTCAGTACTTC.

The chain has TRBV28 and TRBJ2-7; possibly TRBD2 for D (5 bases). With 2 bases removed from V and 7 bases from J, the gap between germline ends came to 15 bases. The CDR3 runs 14 residues. The germline CDR1 and CDR2 sequences are MDHEN and SYDVKM. The DNA of the CDR3 is TGTGCCAGCAGTTTAGGTACTCGAGGGTGGGAGCAGTACTTC. Translated: CASSLGTRGWEQYF.